Reported below is one TCR beta chain. Together with a sample-barcoded 5' primer, a J-beta primer mix was included in a second PCR lasting roughly 6 to 12 cycles. TCRdb itself ran the 5' RACE reads through MiXCR, one entry per CDR3 protein. The table lists around 800,000 distinct CDR3 sequences, roughly 25% of them singletons, with over 2.5% in the top ten. Germline V lookup: CDR1 SGHDN, CDR2 FVKESK. Germline trimming cut 1 base from V and 3 bases from J; bases unmatched to any gene: 6. The CDR3 extends over 17 amino acids. Per-sample PBMC isolation yielded at least 6.5 million cells. This entry comes from a study of blood T cells in healthy people across ages. The same specimen was also included in a second study, on T cells of mothers and their children.

This chain links TRBV14 with TRBJ1-3; 10 bases agree with TRBD1. This TCR derives from a boy younger than 18 in good health. Sequencing input: blood. The CDR3 DNA sequence: TGTGCCAGCAGCCAAGGATTCGGGGACAGGGGTGGAAACACCATATATTTT. Amino acid sequence: CASSQGFGDRGGNTIYF.